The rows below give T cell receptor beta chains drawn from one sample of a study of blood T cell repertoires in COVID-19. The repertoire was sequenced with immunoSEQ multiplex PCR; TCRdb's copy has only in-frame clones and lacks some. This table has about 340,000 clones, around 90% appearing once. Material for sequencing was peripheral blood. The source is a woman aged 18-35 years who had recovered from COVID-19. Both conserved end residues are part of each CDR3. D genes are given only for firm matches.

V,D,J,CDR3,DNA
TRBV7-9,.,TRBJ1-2,CASSLGGGGYTF,TGTGCCAGCAGCTTAGGAGGGGGAGGCTACACCTTC
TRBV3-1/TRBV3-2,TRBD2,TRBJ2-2,CASSQDGWTSGRPIGELFF,TGTGCCAGCAGCCAAGATGGTTGGACTAGCGGGAGGCCCATCGGGGAGCTGTTTTTT
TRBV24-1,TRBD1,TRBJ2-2,CATSDLIPGQGASGELFF,TGTGCCACCAGTGATCTAATCCCGGGACAGGGGGCCTCCGGGGAGCTGTTTTTT
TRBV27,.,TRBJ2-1,CASSLGSEQFF,TGTGCCAGCAGCCTAGGAAGTGAGCAGTTCTTC
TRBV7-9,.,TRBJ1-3,CASSPRGGSGNTIYF,TGTGCCAGCAGCCCGCGAGGCGGCTCTGGAAACACCATATATTTT
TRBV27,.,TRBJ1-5,CASSFSNQPQHF,TGTGCCAGCAGCTTTAGCAATCAGCCCCAGCATTTT
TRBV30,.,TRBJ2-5,CAWSRLAKETQYF,TGTGCCTGGAGTCGGCTAGCGAAAGAGACCCAGTACTTC
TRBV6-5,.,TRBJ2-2,CASSSSLRDNTGELFF,TGTGCCAGCAGTTCCTCCCTGCGGGATAACACCGGGGAGCTGTTTTTT
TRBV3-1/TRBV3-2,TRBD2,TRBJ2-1,CASRRERDAYNEQFF,TGTGCCAGCCGAAGGGAGCGGGATGCCTACAATGAGCAGTTCTTC
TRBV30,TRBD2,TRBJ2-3,CAWKVAGSDTQYF,TGTGCCTGGAAGGTAGCGGGATCAGATACGCAGTATTTT